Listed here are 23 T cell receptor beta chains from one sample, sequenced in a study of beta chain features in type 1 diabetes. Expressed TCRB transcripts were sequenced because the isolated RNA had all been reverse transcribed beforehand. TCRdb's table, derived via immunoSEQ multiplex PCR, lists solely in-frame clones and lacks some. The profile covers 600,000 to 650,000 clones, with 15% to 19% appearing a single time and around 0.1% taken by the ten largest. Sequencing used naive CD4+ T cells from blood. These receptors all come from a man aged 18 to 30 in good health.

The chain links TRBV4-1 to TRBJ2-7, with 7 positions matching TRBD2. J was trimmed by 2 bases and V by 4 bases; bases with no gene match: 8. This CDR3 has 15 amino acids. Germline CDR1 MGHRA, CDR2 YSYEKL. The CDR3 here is CASSRQTSAPYEQYF. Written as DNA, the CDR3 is TGCGCCAGCAGCCGTCAAACTAGCGCGCCCTACGAGCAGTACTTC.

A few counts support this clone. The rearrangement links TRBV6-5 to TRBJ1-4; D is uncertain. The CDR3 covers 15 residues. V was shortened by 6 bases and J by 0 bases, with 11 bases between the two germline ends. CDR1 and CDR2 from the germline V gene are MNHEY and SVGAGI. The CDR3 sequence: CASSPDGPTNEKLFF. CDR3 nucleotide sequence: TGTGCCAGCAGCCCCGACGGTCCAACTAATGAAAAACTGTTTTTT.

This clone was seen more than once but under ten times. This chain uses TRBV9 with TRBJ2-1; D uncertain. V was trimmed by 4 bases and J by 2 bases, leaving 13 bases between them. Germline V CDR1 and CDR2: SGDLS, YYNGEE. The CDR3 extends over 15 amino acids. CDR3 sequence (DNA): TGTGCCAGCAGCCCCCGACTCGGAACCTACAATGAGCAGTTCTTC. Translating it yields CASSPRLGTYNEQFF. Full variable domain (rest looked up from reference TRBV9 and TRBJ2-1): DSGVTQTPKHLITATGQRVTLRCSPRSGDLSVYWYQQSLDQGLQFLIQYYNGEERAKGNILERFSAQQFPDLHSELNLSSLELGDSALYFCASSPRLGTYNEQFFGPGTRLTVL.

CDR3 nucleotide sequence: TGTGCCAGCAGCGTTCTATCTAGGACAGGTGTCGGCTACACCTTC. The encoded protein is CASSVLSRTGVGYTF. V and J are TRBV2 and TRBJ1-2; 7 bases match TRBD1. Per the germline V gene, CDR1 is SNHLY and CDR2 is FYNNEI. After removal of 6 bases from V and 8 bases from J, the junction contained 15 bases not matched to a gene. The CDR3 loop spans 15 amino acids. The full variable domain, in which reference TRBV2 and TRBJ1-2 provide the parts outside the CDR3, is EPEVTQTPSHQVTQMGQEVILRCVPISNHLYFYWYRQILGQKVEFLVSFYNNEISEKSEIFDDQFSVERPDGSNFTLKIRSTKLEDSAMYFCASSVLSRTGVGYTFGSGTRLTVV.

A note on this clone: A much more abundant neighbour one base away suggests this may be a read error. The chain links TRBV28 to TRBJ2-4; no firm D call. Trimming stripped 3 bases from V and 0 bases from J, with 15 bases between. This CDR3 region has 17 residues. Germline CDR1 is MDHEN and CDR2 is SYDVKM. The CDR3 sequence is CASSFYTLALAKNIQYF. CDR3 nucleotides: TGTGCCAGCAGTTTTTACACACTTGCACTAGCCAAAAACATTCAGTACTTC.

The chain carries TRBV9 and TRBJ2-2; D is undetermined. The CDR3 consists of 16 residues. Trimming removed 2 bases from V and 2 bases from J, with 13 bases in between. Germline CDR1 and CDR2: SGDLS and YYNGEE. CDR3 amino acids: CASSVFQPANTGELFF. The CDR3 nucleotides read TGTGCCAGCAGCGTTTTCCAGCCGGCCAACACCGGGGAGCTGTTTTTT. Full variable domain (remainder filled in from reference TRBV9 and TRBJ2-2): DSGVTQTPKHLITATGQRVTLRCSPRSGDLSVYWYQQSLDQGLQFLIQYYNGEERAKGNILERFSAQQFPDLHSELNLSSLELGDSALYFCASSVFQPANTGELFFGEGSRLTVL.

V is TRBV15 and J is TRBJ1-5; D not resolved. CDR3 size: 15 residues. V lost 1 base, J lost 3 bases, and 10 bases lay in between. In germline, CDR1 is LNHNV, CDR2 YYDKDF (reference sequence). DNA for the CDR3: TGTGCCACCAGCAGAGTTACGGGAGACAATCAGCCCCAGCATTTT. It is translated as CATSRVTGDNQPQHF. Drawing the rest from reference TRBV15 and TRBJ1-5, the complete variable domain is DAMVIQNPRYQVTQFGKPVTLSCSQTLNHNVMYWYQQKSSQAPKLLFHYYDKDFNNEADTPDNFQSRRPNTSFCFLDIRSPGLGDTAMYLCATSRVTGDNQPQHFGDGTRLSIL.

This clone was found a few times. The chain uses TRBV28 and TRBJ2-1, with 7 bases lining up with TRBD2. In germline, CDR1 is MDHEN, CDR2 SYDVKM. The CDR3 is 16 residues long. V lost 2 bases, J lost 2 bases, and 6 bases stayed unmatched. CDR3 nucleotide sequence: TGTGCCAGCAGTTTACTGACTAGCAGAACCTACAATGAGCAGTTCTTC. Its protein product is CASSLLTSRTYNEQFF.

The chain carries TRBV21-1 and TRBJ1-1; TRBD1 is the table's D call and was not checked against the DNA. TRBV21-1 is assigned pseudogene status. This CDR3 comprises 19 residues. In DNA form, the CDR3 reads TGTGCCAGCAGCAAAGAGGGGGACACCCCGTTCCATTCGGGCACTGAAGCTTTCTTT. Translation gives CASSKEGDTPFHSGTEAFF.

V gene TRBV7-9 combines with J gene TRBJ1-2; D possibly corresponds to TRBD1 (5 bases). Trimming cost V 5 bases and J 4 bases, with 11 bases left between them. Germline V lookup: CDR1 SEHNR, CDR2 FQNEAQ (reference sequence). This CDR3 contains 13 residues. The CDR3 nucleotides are TGTGCCAGCAGCGACCAGGGTACCTATGGCTACACCTTC. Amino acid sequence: CASSDQGTYGYTF.

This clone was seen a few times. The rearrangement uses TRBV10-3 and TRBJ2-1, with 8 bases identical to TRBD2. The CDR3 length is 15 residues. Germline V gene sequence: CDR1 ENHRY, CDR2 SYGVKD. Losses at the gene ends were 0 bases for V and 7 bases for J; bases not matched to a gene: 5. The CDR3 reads CAISESTGGPNEQFF. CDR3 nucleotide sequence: TGTGCCATCAGTGAGTCGACGGGGGGGCCGAATGAGCAGTTCTTC.

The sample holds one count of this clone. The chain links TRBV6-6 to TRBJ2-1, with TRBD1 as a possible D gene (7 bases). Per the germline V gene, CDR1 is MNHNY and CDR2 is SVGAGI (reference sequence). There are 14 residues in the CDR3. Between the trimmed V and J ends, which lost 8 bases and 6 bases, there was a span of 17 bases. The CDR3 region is CASGQAGPFNEQFF. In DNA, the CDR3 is TGTGCCAGCGGACAGGCGGGGCCTTTCAATGAGCAGTTCTTC.

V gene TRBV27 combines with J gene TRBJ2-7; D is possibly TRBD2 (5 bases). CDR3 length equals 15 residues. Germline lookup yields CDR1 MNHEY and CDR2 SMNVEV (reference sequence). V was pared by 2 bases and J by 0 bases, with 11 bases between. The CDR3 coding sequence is TGTGCCAGCAGTTTAAGGGAGCTGAGCTCCTACGAGCAGTACTTC. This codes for CASSLRELSSYEQYF.

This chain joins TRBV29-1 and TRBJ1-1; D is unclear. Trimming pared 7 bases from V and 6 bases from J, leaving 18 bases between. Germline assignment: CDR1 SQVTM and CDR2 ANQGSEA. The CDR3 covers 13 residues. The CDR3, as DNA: TGCAGCGCCGTAACCGCGCTAGGGTCTGAAGCTTTCTTT. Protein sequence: CSAVTALGSEAFF.

CDR3 DNA: TGTGCCAGCAGCTTTCCCAGGGCAGTAGAGCAGTACTTC. This gives the protein CASSFPRAVEQYF. The chain uses TRBV5-6 and TRBJ2-7, with D possibly matching TRBD1 (5 bases). The CDR3 has 13 residues. Germline CDR1 reads SGHDT; CDR2 reads YYEEEE. Trimming shortened V by 2 bases and J by 7 bases, and 13 bases separated the two germline ends.

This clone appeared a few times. CDR3 region: CASSTPRDQETQYF. DNA of the CDR3: TGTGCCAGCAGCACACCCCGGGACCAAGAGACCCAGTACTTC. J is TRBJ2-5 and V is TRBV5-4, with D hard to call. The V end was cut by 4 bases, the J end by 0 bases, with 10 bases between. The germline V gene has CDR1 SGHNT and CDR2 YYREEE (reference sequence). This CDR3 is built from 14 residues.

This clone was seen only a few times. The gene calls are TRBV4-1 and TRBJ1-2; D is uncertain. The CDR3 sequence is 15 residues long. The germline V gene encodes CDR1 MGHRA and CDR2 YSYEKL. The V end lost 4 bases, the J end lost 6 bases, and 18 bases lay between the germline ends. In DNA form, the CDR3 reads TGCGCCAGCAGCCGTACTACGGCGGGCTGGGATGGCTACACCTTC. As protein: CASSRTTAGWDGYTF.

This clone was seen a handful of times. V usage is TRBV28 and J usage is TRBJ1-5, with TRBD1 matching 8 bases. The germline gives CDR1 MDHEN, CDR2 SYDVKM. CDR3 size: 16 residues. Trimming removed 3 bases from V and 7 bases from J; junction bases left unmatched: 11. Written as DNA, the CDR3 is TGTGCCAGCAGTTTCCTATACGACAGGGGAGGGCAGCCCCAGCATTTT. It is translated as CASSFLYDRGGQPQHF.

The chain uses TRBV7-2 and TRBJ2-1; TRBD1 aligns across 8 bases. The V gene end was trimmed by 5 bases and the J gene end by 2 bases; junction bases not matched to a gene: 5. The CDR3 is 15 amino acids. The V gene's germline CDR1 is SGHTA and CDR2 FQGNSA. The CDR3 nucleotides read TGTGCCAGCAGCCCGACAGGGGCCGCCTACAATGAGCAGTTCTTC. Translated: CASSPTGAAYNEQFF.

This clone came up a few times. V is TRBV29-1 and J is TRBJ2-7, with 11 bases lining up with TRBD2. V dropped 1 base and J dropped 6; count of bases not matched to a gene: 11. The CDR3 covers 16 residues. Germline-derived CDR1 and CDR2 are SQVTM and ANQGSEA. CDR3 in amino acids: CSVEAGFSGRAVEQYF. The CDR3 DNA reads TGCAGCGTTGAAGCCGGGTTTAGCGGGAGGGCCGTCGAGCAGTACTTC.

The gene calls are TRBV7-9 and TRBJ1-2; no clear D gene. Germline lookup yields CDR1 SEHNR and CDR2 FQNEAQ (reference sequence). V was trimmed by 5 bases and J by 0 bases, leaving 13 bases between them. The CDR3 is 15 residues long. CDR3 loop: CASSPLWAPNYGYTF. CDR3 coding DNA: TGTGCCAGCAGCCCTCTCTGGGCCCCTAACTATGGCTACACCTTC.

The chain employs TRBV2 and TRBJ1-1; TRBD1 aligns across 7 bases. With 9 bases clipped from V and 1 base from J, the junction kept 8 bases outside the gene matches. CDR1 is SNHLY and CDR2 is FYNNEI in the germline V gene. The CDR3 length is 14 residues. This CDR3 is CASRLQGGNTEAFF. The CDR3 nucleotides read TGTGCCAGTCGTCTCCAGGGGGGGAACACTGAAGCTTTCTTT.

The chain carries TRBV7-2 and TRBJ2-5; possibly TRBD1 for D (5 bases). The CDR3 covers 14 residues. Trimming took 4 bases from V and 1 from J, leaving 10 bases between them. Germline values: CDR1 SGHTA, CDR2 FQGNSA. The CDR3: CASSSLDSQETQYF. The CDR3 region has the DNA TGTGCCAGCAGCTCACTCGACAGCCAAGAGACCCAGTACTTC.